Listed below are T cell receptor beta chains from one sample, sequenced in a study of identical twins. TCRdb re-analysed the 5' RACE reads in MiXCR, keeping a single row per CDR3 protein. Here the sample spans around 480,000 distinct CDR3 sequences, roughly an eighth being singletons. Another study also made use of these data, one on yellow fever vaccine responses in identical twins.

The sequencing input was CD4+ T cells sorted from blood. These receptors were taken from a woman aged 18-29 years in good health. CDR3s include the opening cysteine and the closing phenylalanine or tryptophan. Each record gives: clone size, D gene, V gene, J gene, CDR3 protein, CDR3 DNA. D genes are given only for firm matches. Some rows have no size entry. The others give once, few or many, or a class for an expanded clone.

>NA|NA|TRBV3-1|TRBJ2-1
CASSQVGREQFF
TGTGCCAGCAGCCAAGTGGGACGCGAGCAGTTCTTC
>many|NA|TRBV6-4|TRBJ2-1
CASRFGGEQFF
TGTGCCAGCCGGTTCGGCGGGGAGCAGTTCTTC
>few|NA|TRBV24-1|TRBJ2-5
CATSDRGVGKTQYF
TGTGCCACCAGTGATAGGGGAGTGGGAAAGACCCAGTACTTC
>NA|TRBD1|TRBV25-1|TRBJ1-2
CASTKSGGTSYGYTF
TGTGCCAGCACAAAGTCAGGGGGCACTAGCTATGGCTACACCTTC
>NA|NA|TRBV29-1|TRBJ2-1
CSVRRDPIPENEQFF
TGCAGCGTTCGACGGGACCCCATCCCTGAGAATGAGCAGTTCTTC
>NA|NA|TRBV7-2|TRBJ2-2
CASSLALRPANTGELFF
TGTGCCAGCAGCTTAGCGCTAAGGCCCGCCAACACCGGGGAGCTGTTTTTT
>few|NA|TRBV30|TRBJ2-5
CAWRQGSRETQYF
TGTGCCTGGAGGCAGGGGTCGCGAGAGACCCAGTACTTC
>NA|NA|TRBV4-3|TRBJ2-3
CASSQDLGAAWDTQYF
TGCGCCAGCAGCCAAGATCTGGGGGCGGCCTGGGATACGCAGTATTTT
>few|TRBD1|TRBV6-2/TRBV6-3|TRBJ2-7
CASSYSLRYRGPHEQYF
TGTGCCAGCAGTTACTCCCTACGCTACAGGGGGCCGCACGAGCAGTACTTC
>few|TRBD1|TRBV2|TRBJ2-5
CASMVGQGEETQYF
TGTGCCAGCATGGTGGGACAGGGAGAAGAGACCCAGTACTTC
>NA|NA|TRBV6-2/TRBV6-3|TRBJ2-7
CASSPLGTFYEQYF
TGTGCCAGCAGTCCCCTGGGGACGTTCTACGAGCAGTACTTC
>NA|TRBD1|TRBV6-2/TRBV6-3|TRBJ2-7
CASSYSPQGDPYEQYF
TGTGCCAGCAGTTACTCGCCACAGGGGGACCCCTACGAGCAGTACTTC
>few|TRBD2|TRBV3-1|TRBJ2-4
CASGASGKNIQYF
TGTGCCAGCGGGGCTAGCGGAAAAAACATTCAGTACTTC
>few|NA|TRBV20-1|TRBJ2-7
CSARDPRGASYEQYF
TGCAGTGCTAGAGATCCCCGTGGGGCCTCCTACGAGCAGTACTTC
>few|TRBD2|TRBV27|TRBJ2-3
CASSPWTSWVEDTQYF
TGTGCCAGCAGTCCATGGACTAGCTGGGTAGAGGATACGCAGTATTTT
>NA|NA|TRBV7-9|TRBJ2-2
CASSLRVGATGELFF
TGTGCCAGCAGCTTAAGAGTCGGAGCCACCGGGGAGCTGTTTTTT
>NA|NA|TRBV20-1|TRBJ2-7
CSASFRLSYEQYF
TGCAGTGCTAGCTTTCGCCTCTCCTACGAGCAGTACTTC
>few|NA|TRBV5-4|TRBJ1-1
CASSSKGDVTAMNTEAFF
TGTGCCAGCAGCTCAAAAGGCGACGTGACGGCAATGAACACTGAAGCTTTCTTT
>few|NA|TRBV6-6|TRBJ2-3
CATRPRGTDTQYF
TGTGCCACCCGACCTAGAGGCACAGATACGCAGTATTTT
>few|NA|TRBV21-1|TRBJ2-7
CASISGGKQYEQYF
TGTGCCAGCATCTCCGGGGGGAAGCAGTACGAGCAGTACTTC
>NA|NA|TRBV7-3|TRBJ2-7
CASSRGPGSTYEQYF
TGTGCCAGCAGCCGTGGCCCCGGGTCTACCTACGAGCAGTACTTC
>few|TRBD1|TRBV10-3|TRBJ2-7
CAITRTGGAGSYEQYF
TGTGCCATCACTCGGACAGGGGGCGCAGGGTCCTACGAGCAGTACTTC
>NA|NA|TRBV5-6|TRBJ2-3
CASSPIQTTDTQYF
TGTGCCAGCAGCCCAATACAGACCACAGATACGCAGTATTTT
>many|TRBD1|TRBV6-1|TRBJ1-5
CASRGTGVNQPQHF
TGTGCCAGCAGAGGAACAGGGGTGAATCAGCCCCAGCATTTT
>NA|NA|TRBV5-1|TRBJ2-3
CASRSSSGSIDTQYF
TGCGCCAGCAGATCATCATCGGGGAGTATAGATACGCAGTATTTT
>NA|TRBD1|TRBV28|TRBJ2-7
CATNRGGQGAYEQYF
TGTGCCACCAACAGGGGGGGACAGGGTGCCTACGAGCAGTACTTC
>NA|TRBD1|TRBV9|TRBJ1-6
CASSPRQGASPLHF
TGTGCCAGCAGCCCAAGACAGGGGGCTTCACCCCTCCACTTT
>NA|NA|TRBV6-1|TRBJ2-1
CASSEGGVLTEQFF
TGTGCCAGCAGTGAAGGGGGGGTCCTGACCGAGCAGTTCTTC
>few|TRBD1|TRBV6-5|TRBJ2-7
CASSYSETGKREQYF
TGTGCCAGCAGTTACTCGGAGACAGGGAAGAGGGAGCAGTACTTC
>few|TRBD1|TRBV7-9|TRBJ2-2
CASSQGPGTEYGELFF
TGTGCCAGCAGTCAGGGACCCGGGACAGAGTACGGGGAGCTGTTTTTT
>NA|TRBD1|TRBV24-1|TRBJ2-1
CATSDSGQGARNEQFF
TGTGCCACCAGTGATTCCGGACAGGGGGCGCGTAATGAGCAGTTCTTC
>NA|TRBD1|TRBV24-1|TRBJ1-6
CATSVGGQGAPLHF
TGTGCCACCAGTGTTGGTGGACAGGGCGCACCCCTCCACTTT
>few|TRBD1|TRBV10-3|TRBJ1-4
CATRPHGQGATGGEKLFF
TGTGCCACCAGACCCCACGGACAGGGGGCTACGGGTGGTGAAAAACTGTTTTTT
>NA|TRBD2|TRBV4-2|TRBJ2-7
CASSRHRLAGVLF
TGTGCCAGCAGCCGTCATAGACTAGCGGGAGTCCTCTTC
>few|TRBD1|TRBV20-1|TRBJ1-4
CSATRPPGQKNEKLFF
TGCAGTGCGACGCGACCCCCGGGACAGAAGAATGAAAAACTGTTTTTT
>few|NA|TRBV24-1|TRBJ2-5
CATSDFQETQYF
TGTGCCACCAGTGATTTCCAAGAGACCCAGTACTTC
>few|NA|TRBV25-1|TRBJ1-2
CASQEGGLSWDGYTF
TGTGCCAGCCAAGAGGGCGGGCTCTCCTGGGATGGCTACACCTTC
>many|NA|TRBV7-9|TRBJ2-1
CASSLGQTSYNEQFF
TGTGCCAGCAGCTTAGGGCAGACGTCCTACAATGAGCAGTTCTTC
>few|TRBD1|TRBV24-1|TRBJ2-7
CATKGTGVYEQYF
TGTGCCACCAAAGGGACAGGGGTGTACGAGCAGTACTTC
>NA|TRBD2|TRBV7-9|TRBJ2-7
CASKLAGHYEQYF
TGTGCCAGCAAACTAGCGGGACACTACGAGCAGTACTTC
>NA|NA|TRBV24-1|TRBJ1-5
CATSEIGRQPQHF
TGTGCCACCAGTGAGATAGGGCGTCAGCCCCAGCATTTT
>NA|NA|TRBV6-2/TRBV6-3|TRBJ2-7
CASSYNGYEQYF
TGTGCCAGCAGTTACAACGGTTACGAGCAGTACTTC
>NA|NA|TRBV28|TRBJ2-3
CASSSGIPADTQYF
TGTGCCAGCAGTTCTGGGATACCTGCCGATACGCAGTATTTT
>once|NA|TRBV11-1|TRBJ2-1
CASSSQDRYNEQFF
TGTGCCAGCAGCTCTCAAGACAGGTACAATGAGCAGTTCTTC
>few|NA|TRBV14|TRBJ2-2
CASSPSPTGELFF
TGTGCCAGCAGCCCTAGTCCCACCGGGGAGCTGTTTTTT
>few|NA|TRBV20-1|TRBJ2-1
CSARLQVMDNEQFF
TGCAGTGCTAGGCTCCAGGTCATGGACAATGAGCAGTTCTTC
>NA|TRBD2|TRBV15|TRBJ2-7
CATSRVGTSSYEQYF
TGTGCCACCAGCAGAGTTGGGACTAGCTCCTACGAGCAGTACTTC
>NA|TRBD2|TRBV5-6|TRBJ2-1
CASSLGGTSGTYFSYNEQFF
TGTGCCAGCAGCTTGGGGGGGACTAGCGGGACTTACTTCTCCTACAATGAGCAGTTCTTC
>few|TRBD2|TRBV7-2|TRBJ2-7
CASSNSGRATYEQYF
TGTGCCAGCAGCAATAGCGGGAGGGCGACCTACGAGCAGTACTTC